This TCR beta chain is from a study of T cells after yellow fever vaccination. TCRdb processed the 5' RACE reads anew with MiXCR; each CDR3 protein has one entry. The sample contains some 340,000 distinct CDR3 sequences, around 10% of which appear only once. This specimen consisted of CD4+ T cells sorted from PBMCs, obtained 45 days after the yellow fever booster vaccination. This receptor was obtained from a man younger than 30 who received the YFV17D yellow fever vaccine.

CDR3: CASSFPVKNIQYF. The CDR3, as DNA: TGTGCCAGCAGCTTCCCCGTTAAAAACATTCAGTACTTC. The chain uses TRBV7-2 and TRBJ2-4; D is undetermined. V gave up 3 bases and J gave up 4 bases, with 7 bases separating them. There are 13 residues in the CDR3. Per germline, CDR1 SGHTA and CDR2 FQGNSA.